This T cell receptor (beta chain) was captured in a study of long-term antiretroviral therapy in people with HIV. Study-wide background: The 2015 recommendation for immediate ART came about a decade after the earliest samples. Study results and limitations: Control repertoires displayed wider CDR3 length ranges than the HIV repertoires.

V was cut by 3 bases and J by 8 bases, with 13 bases left in between. The CDR3 covers 13 residues. The germline V gene has CDR1 ENHRY and CDR2 SYGVKD. About this clone itself: The antigen is unknown.

Survey level was the resolution at which the v3.0 immunoSEQ assay ran. Only in-frame clones appear in the TCRdb table, and some are missing; sequencing was by immunoSEQ multiplex PCR. The table shows about 34,000 clones, with more than 75% occurring only once. The gene calls are TRBV10-3 and TRBJ1-2; D is uncertain. This clonotype was obtained from a woman aged 25 to 39 with HIV. This material consisted of unsorted PBMCs, taken just under 2.9 years before starting antiretroviral therapy. The CDR3 loop reads CAISDSPRHGYTF. The CDR3 DNA reads as TGTGCCATCAGTGACAGCCCGCGGCACGGCTACACCTTC.